The sequence of this T cell receptor beta chain was determined in a study of post-analysis software for immune sequencing data. Study-level points and caveats: For normalized Chao1 diversity, multiple sclerosis patients scored significantly lower than controls did. Among 5 or 6 TRBV segments more frequent in patients than controls were TRBV5-6, TRBV5-1 and TRBV20-1.

Per germline, CDR1 MNHEY and CDR2 SVGAGI. Trimming removed 0 bases from V and 4 bases from J; junction bases left unmatched: 2. This CDR3 contains 15 residues. Libraries were made from TCR beta cDNA, and they carried unique molecular identifiers. TCRdb called the PCR reads again in MiXCR, with one record for every CDR3 protein. The sample lists fewer than 600,000 distinct CDR3 sequences, under 55% seen once, with 12% in the top ten. With regard to this clonotype: What it binds is not known.

Sequences were obtained from blood. The origin of this receptor is a girl between 5 and 17 years old with multiple sclerosis. The gene calls are TRBV6-5 and TRBJ2-3; 9 nucleotides align to TRBD1. CDR3 residues: CASSYSGTGSDTQYF. As DNA, the CDR3 is TGTGCCAGCAGTTACTCCGGGACAGGGTCAGATACGCAGTATTTT.